A single sample is the source of the 8 T cell receptor beta chains below, sequenced in a study of shared clonotypes between healthy human individuals (dated by TCRdb to the early 2020s). Library preparation was by the immunoSEQ multiplex PCR assay. TCRdb took this table from immuneACCESS and kept in-frame rearrangements with V and J called. Such tables lack part of the clones; where checked against another copy, unresolved V genes explain under half of the gap, and the rest is unexplained. The sample table contains under 1,100,000 clones; only one count was recorded for 75% to 80% of them. Roughly 0.65% of the sample lies in the top ten. The specimen was memory CD4+ T cells from PBMCs. Taken with the paper, the label for cell subset or site translates to: CD45RA-negative fraction. The source of these receptors is a man younger than 35 in good health. Some clones in this sample may be carry-over from other donors' samples.

The rearrangement joins TRBV15 to TRBJ1-1; 9 positions match TRBD1. This CDR3 has 14 residues. CDR1 is LNHNV and CDR2 is YYDKDF in the germline V gene (reference sequence). With V trimmed by 4 bases and J by 4 bases, 4 bases remained unmatched. The DNA of the CDR3 is TGTGCCACCAGCATTGGACAGGGGACCACTGAAGCTTTCTTT. This sequence encodes CATSIGQGTTEAFF.

This CDR3 reads CASSQGVGTSSYEQYF. CDR3 sequence (DNA): TGTGCCAGCAGCCAGGGAGTGGGGACTAGTTCGTACGAGCAGTACTTC. V gene TRBV4-2 combines with J gene TRBJ2-7; 8 positions agree with TRBD2. This CDR3 has 16 amino acids. Losses at the gene ends were 3 bases for V and 4 bases for J; bases not matched to a gene: 11. From germline, CDR1 is LGHNA and CDR2 YNFKEQ.

Of note for this clone: This specimen includes other DNA sequences encoding the same CDR3. The chain employs TRBV28 and TRBJ2-3; 7 bases line up with TRBD2. From germline, CDR1 is MDHEN and CDR2 SYDVKM. Trimming cost V 7 bases and J 0 bases; bases outside gene matches: 1. This CDR3 is built from 13 residues. The CDR3 coding sequence is TGTGCCAGCAACGGGGGGAGCACAGATACGCAGTATTTT. This translates into CASNGGSTDTQYF.

This clone was observed many times. The chain combines TRBV2 with TRBJ2-7; 8 nucleotides line up with TRBD1. Germline V gene lookup returns CDR1 SNHLY and CDR2 FYNNEI. CDR3 length equals 13 residues. Germline trimming cut 9 bases from V and 1 base from J; bases unmatched to any gene: 5. The DNA of the CDR3 is TGTGCCAGTCAAAGGACAGGGTCCTACGAGCAGTACTTC. Translated: CASQRTGSYEQYF.

The V and J genes are TRBV2 and TRBJ1-1, with D perhaps TRBD1 (6 bases). Trimming stripped 6 bases from V and 6 bases from J, with 17 bases between. This CDR3 contains 14 residues. Germline V gives CDR1 SNHLY, CDR2 FYNNEI. The CDR3 protein is CASSPRTEISEAFF. CDR3 DNA sequence: TGTGCCAGCAGCCCCCGGACAGAGATTTCTGAAGCTTTCTTT.

CDR3: CASSLFIEIPLTVWQETQYF. CDR3 sequence (DNA): TGTGCCAGCAGTTTATTTATCGAGATTCCACTGACAGTGTGGCAAGAGACCCAGTACTTC. V and J are TRBV27 and TRBJ2-5; a weak D match, TRBD1 (5 bases). V shed 1 base and J shed 2 bases, with 26 bases lying between them. Looked up from germline, CDR1 is MNHEY and CDR2 is SMNVEV (reference sequence). The CDR3 is 20 residues long.

V is TRBV7-2 and J is TRBJ2-5, with D tentatively TRBD2 (6 bases). The CDR3 loop spans 15 amino acids. Germline V gene lookup returns CDR1 SGHTA and CDR2 FQGNSA. The V gene lost 6 bases and the J gene lost 4 bases, with 18 bases spanning the gap. For the CDR3, the DNA is TGTGCCAGCAGGAGTCGCGGAGGGTGGTCAGAGACCCAGTACTTC. This gives the protein CASRSRGGWSETQYF. Full variable domain (outside the CDR3, taken from reference TRBV7-2 and TRBJ2-5): GAGVSQSPSNKVTEKGKDVELRCDPISGHTALYWYRQSLGQGLEFLIYFQGNSAPDKSGLPSDRFSAERTGGSVSTLTIQRTQQEDSAVYLCASRSRGGWSETQYFGPGTRLLVL.

The rearrangement links TRBV6-5 to TRBJ1-2, with D maybe TRBD1 (6 bases). V lost 0 bases, J lost 8 bases, and 16 bases lay in between. CDR1 and CDR2 (germline): MNHEY, SVGAGI. This CDR3 is built from 15 residues. The CDR3 nucleotides read TGTGCCAGCAGTTACTCTAGCCGGGGGGCGAGCGGCTACACCTTC. It is translated as CASSYSSRGASGYTF.